What follows are 14 T cell receptor beta chains derived from one specimen sequenced in a study of cytomegalovirus exposure and HLA in healthy donors. This PCR relied on a set of 60 Vbeta primers and 13 Jbeta primers. Only in-frame clones appear in the TCRdb table, and some are missing; sequencing was by immunoSEQ multiplex PCR. This table holds approximately 90,000 clones, about three quarters found once. Sequenced input: PBMCs. The receptors were gathered from a woman aged 50 to 65 in good health and CMV-seropositive.

J is TRBJ2-2 and V is TRBV2, with no clear D. Trimming pared 7 bases from V and 0 bases from J, leaving 12 bases between. Germline V CDR1 and CDR2: SNHLY, FYNNEI. The CDR3 is made up of 15 amino acids. CDR3 residues: CASTQINANTGELFF. DNA of the CDR3: TGTGCCAGCACACAGATCAACGCGAACACCGGGGAGCTGTTTTTT.

V is TRBV2 and J is TRBJ2-5; TRBD2 agrees at 10 bases. The CDR3 contains 16 residues. Germline V gene sequence: CDR1 SNHLY, CDR2 FYNNEI. Trimming took 1 base from V and 7 from J; bases not matched to a gene: 9. For the CDR3, the DNA is TGTGCCAGCAGTGAAGGGGGGTCCTTAGCGGGAGGGACCCAGTACTTC. It specifies CASSEGGSLAGGTQYF.

The V gene is TRBV18, the J gene TRBJ2-7; D remains ambiguous. CDR3 length: 13 amino acids. Germline assignment: CDR1 KGHSH and CDR2 LQKENI. The ends were cut back, 0 bases at V and 3 bases at J, with 6 bases in the middle. The DNA for the CDR3 is TGTGCCAGCTCACCACCGTTACTCTACGAGCAGTACTTC. It codes for CASSPPLLYEQYF.

The chain joins TRBV13 to TRBJ2-1; TRBD1 matches 7 bases. CDR3 size: 14 residues. V gave up 3 bases and J gave up 8 bases; unmatched junction bases: 7. Per the germline V gene, CDR1 is PRHDT and CDR2 is FYEKMQ (reference sequence). CDR3 loop: CASSFSTGLHEQFF. CDR3 nucleotide sequence: TGTGCCAGCAGCTTCTCGACAGGGCTTCATGAGCAGTTCTTC.

The CDR3 sequence is CASRPTGSHTDTQYF. The CDR3 coding sequence is TGTGCCAGCAGGCCTACAGGGTCCCACACAGATACGCAGTATTTT. The genes are TRBV2 and TRBJ2-3; D is possibly TRBD1 (6 bases). This CDR3 spans 15 amino acids. The germline V and J ends were trimmed by 6 bases and 2 bases, with 15 bases remaining between them. Germline values: CDR1 SNHLY, CDR2 FYNNEI.

This chain joins TRBV19 and TRBJ2-2; the match to TRBD2 covers 11 bases. The junction had 8 bases not matched to a gene; V was cut back by 1 base and J by 4 bases. Germline CDR1 reads LNHDA; CDR2 reads SQIVND (reference sequence). The length of the CDR3 is 18 residues. The CDR3 nucleotides are TGTGCCAGTAGTATAGTTAGCGGGAGGGCCGAAAGCACCGGGGAGCTGTTTTTT. It translates to CASSIVSGRAESTGELFF.

The chain couples TRBV27 to TRBJ2-2, with TRBD1 as a possible D gene (6 bases). This CDR3 is 15 amino acids long. The V gene lost 5 bases and the J gene lost 4 bases, with 14 bases spanning the gap. Germline V gene data show CDR1 as MNHEY and CDR2 as SMNVEV (reference sequence). The CDR3 DNA reads as TGTGCCAGCAGTCCGGCCGGGACACGCACCGGGGAGCTGTTTTTT. Residues: CASSPAGTRTGELFF.

The chain recombines TRBV6-1 with TRBJ1-1; unclear D gene. Trimming removed 10 bases from V and 0 bases from J, with 15 bases in between. Germline CDR1 and CDR2: MNHNS and SASEGT. The CDR3 contains 14 residues. CDR3 DNA sequence: TGTGCCACCCTGTGGAGGCTTGTGAACACTGAAGCTTTCTTT. Amino acids: CATLWRLVNTEAFF.

The chain recombines TRBV27 with TRBJ2-1; 7 nucleotides align to TRBD1. Germline CDR1 and CDR2: MNHEY and SMNVEV (reference sequence). CDR3 length: 17 amino acids. V lost 3 bases and J lost 8; bases outside the gene matches: 16. CDR3 DNA: TGTGCCAGCAGTTTTATTTGGACAGGTATGGGTCAGGATGAGCAGTTCTTC. Amino acids: CASSFIWTGMGQDEQFF.

The chain combines TRBV5-1 with TRBJ2-7, with D hard to call. With 4 bases removed from V and 4 bases from J, the gap between germline ends came to 15 bases. The CDR3 consists of 14 residues. Germline V CDR1 and CDR2: SGHRS, YFSETQ. As DNA, the CDR3 is TGCGCCAGCAGCCTCTCCCAACTGAAGTACGAGCAGTACTTC. The encoded protein is CASSLSQLKYEQYF.

This rearrangement joins TRBV5-1 to TRBJ2-7, with a possible D match to TRBD2 (5 bases). Germline V lookup: CDR1 SGHRS, CDR2 YFSETQ. The V end was cut by 7 bases, the J end by 4 bases, with 15 bases between. The CDR3 has 13 residues. CDR3 residues: CASSSNRGYEQYF. For the CDR3, the DNA is TGCGCCAGCTCCTCGAACCGGGGTTACGAGCAGTACTTC.

V usage is TRBV6-1 and J usage is TRBJ1-2; D perhaps matches TRBD1 (5 bases). Germline-derived CDR1 and CDR2 are MNHNS and SASEGT. The V gene lost 0 bases and the J gene lost 7 bases, with 12 bases spanning the gap. This CDR3 is 14 amino acids long. As DNA, the CDR3 is TGTGCCAGCAGTGAAGCGACCCAGGGCCGTGGCTACACCTTC. Amino acid sequence: CASSEATQGRGYTF.

The chain is built from TRBV11-1 and TRBJ2-7, with 12 bases identical to TRBD1. The V segment lost 0 bases and the J segment 13 bases; nucleotides outside the gene matches: 7. CDR1 is SGHAT, CDR2 FQDESV, per germline (reference sequence). The CDR3 covers 14 residues. This CDR3 reads CASSLAGTGGHRYF. The CDR3 DNA sequence: TGTGCCAGCAGCTTAGCCGGGACAGGGGGCCATCGTTACTTC.

This sequence joins TRBV9 and TRBJ1-2; 9 bases map to TRBD1. Germline loops: CDR1 SGDLS, CDR2 YYNGEE. V was clipped by 0 bases and J by 7 bases; unmatched bases: 16. The CDR3 is 18 residues long. CDR3 residues: CASSVVAGTGSIVGGYTF. The DNA of the CDR3 is TGTGCCAGCAGCGTAGTCGCCGGGACAGGGTCTATAGTTGGTGGCTACACCTTC. The variable domain in full, with the rest retrieved from reference TRBV9 and TRBJ1-2, is DSGVTQTPKHLITATGQRVTLRCSPRSGDLSVYWYQQSLDQGLQFLIQYYNGEERAKGNILERFSAQQFPDLHSELNLSSLELGDSALYFCASSVVAGTGSIVGGYTFGSGTRLTVV.